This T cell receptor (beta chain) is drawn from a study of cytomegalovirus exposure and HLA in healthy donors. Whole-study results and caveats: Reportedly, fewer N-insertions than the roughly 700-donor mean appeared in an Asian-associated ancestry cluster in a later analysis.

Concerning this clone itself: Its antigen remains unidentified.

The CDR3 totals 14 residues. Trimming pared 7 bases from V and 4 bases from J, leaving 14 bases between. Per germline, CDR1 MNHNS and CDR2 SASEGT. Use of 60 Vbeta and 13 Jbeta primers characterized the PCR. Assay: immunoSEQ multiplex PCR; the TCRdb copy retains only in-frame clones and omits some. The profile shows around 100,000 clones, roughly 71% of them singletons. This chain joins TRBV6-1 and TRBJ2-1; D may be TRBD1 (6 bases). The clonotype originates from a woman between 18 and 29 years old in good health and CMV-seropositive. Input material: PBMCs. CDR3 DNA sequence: TGTGCCAGCACCGGGACAACCGTTTACAATGAGCAGTTCTTC. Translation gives CASTGTTVYNEQFF.